These 23 T cell receptor beta chains were all obtained from the same sample, sequenced in a study of regulatory T cells in long-lasting Graves disease (dated by TCRdb to about 2021). What the time point label conveys for this sample: newly diagnosed GD, antithyroid drugs for less than 3 months. For both TCR sequencing and RNA sequencing, RNA was extracted from PBMCs using TRIzol. The library came from multiplex PCR. Instrument on record: Illumina HiSeq 4000. iRepertoire HTBI primers and Arm-PCR amplification of CDR3 regions were used to construct TCR beta libraries. Through fastp at Q25 and MiXCR, TCRdb rebuilt clones from the public reads, retaining in-frame beta chains. Each record represents a unique CDR3 protein, reported with the most common genes and DNA among its rows. This sample is represented by around 420,000 distinct CDR3 sequences; 15% of them were singletons. The ten biggest clones cover 20% to 25% of the sample.

Sequencing used peripheral blood mononuclear cells (PBMCs), obtained at new diagnosis, from a patient treated with antithyroid drugs. These receptors were obtained from a female donor with Graves disease.

This clonotype has at least ten counts. The gene calls are TRBV7-9 and TRBJ2-5; D might be TRBD1 or TRBD2, each matching 7 bases. The CDR3 spans 17 residues. The V end was cut by 2 bases, the J end by 5 bases, with 21 bases between. Germline CDR1 is SEHNR and CDR2 is FQNEAQ (reference sequence). This CDR3 reads CASSLKIGGGQKETQYF. The DNA of the CDR3 is TGTGCCAGCAGCTTAAAGATCGGCGGGGGACAGAAGGAGACCCAGTACTTC.

This clonotype appeared many times. J is TRBJ2-3 and V is TRBV4-1; the D gene could be TRBD1 or TRBD2 (5 bases each). The CDR3 totals 15 residues. V lost 0 bases, J lost 0 bases, and 7 bases lay in between. Germline-derived CDR1 and CDR2 are MGHRA and YSYEKL. CDR3 residues: CASSQEWDSTDTQYF. As DNA, the CDR3 is TGCGCCAGCAGCCAAGAGTGGGACAGCACAGATACGCAGTATTTT.

This clonotype was seen many times. This chain connects TRBV20-1 to TRBJ1-1, with 9 bases that match TRBD1. The CDR3 sequence is 16 residues long. Per the germline V gene, CDR1 is DFQATT and CDR2 is SNEGSKA (reference sequence). V lost 0 bases to trimming and J lost 5 bases; unmatched junction nucleotides: 10. CDR3 amino acids: CSARDSTGGAGTEAFF. The CDR3, as DNA: TGCAGTGCTAGAGACTCAACAGGGGGCGCGGGTACTGAAGCTTTCTTT.

This clonotype was counted only a few times. The chain is built from TRBV6-2 or TRBV6-3 and TRBJ2-5; tentatively, D is TRBD2 (6 bases). V gave up 5 bases and J gave up 5 bases, with 15 bases separating them. CDR3 size: 14 residues. From germline, CDR1 is MNHEY and CDR2 SVGEGT. DNA for the CDR3: TGTGCCAGCAGTCTCGGCCAGGAGGGGGAGACCCAGTACTTC. This gives the protein CASSLGQEGETQYF.

The table lists this clonotype with many counts. The rearrangement uses TRBV28 and TRBJ2-7; D remains unclear. Germline assignment: CDR1 MDHEN and CDR2 SYDVKM. The V end lost 7 bases, the J end lost 2 bases, and 15 bases lay between the germline ends. The CDR3 is 14 amino acids. In DNA form, the CDR3 reads TGTGCCAGCACCTCCGACACCGCAACCTACGAGCAGTACTTC. This sequence encodes CASTSDTATYEQYF.

The J gene is TRBJ2-2, the V gene TRBV12-3 or TRBV12-4; D is unclear. Trimming pared 6 bases from V and 6 bases from J, leaving 11 bases between. The CDR3 spans 13 residues. The CDR3 nucleotides are TGTGCCAGCAGCCCGGCAGCGTCCGGGGAGCTGTTTTTT. Translating it yields CASSPAASGELFF.

This clonotype was recorded many times. The rearrangement links TRBV2 to TRBJ2-1; TRBD1 aligns across 10 bases. The V gene end was trimmed by 8 bases and the J gene end by 7 bases; junction bases not matched to a gene: 17. The CDR3 extends over 17 amino acids. Germline V gene data show CDR1 as SNHLY and CDR2 as FYNNEI. The CDR3 is CASEGQGRSRRRNEQFF. In DNA, the CDR3 is TGTGCCAGCGAGGGACAGGGGCGGTCTAGGCGGAGGAATGAGCAGTTCTTC.

This clonotype was seen at least ten times. The J gene is TRBJ2-1, the V gene TRBV20-1; the D gene is possibly TRBD2 (5 bases). The J call may be mistaken, given a closer DNA end match to TRBJ2-5. This CDR3 has 11 residues. Germline CDR1 DFQATT, CDR2 SNEGSKA (reference sequence). CDR3 bases: TGCAGTGCTAGACCGGGGGAGACCCAGTACTTC. Translation: CSARPGETQYF.

This clonotype was counted at least ten times. The chain is built from TRBV20-1 and TRBJ1-3; a weak D match, TRBD1 (6 bases). The CDR3 has 12 residues. The germline V and J ends were trimmed by 2 bases and 8 bases, with 10 bases remaining between them. Per germline, CDR1 DFQATT and CDR2 SNEGSKA (reference sequence). The CDR3 loop is CSARLAGDTIYF. DNA of the CDR3: TGCAGTGCTAGATTAGCAGGGGACACCATATATTTT.

This clonotype was counted ten times or more. This rearrangement joins TRBV28 to TRBJ2-7, with D possibly called TRBD1 or TRBD2 (6 bases each). This CDR3 has 15 amino acids. The V gene lost 2 bases and the J gene lost 5 bases, with 16 bases spanning the gap. Per the germline V gene, CDR1 is MDHEN and CDR2 is SYDVKM. The CDR3 DNA reads as TGTGCCAGCAGTTTAGGAGGGGGAACGATAAACGAGCAGTACTTC. It specifies CASSLGGGTINEQYF.

This clonotype has at least ten counts. The gene calls are TRBV20-1 and TRBJ1-1; 8 nucleotides match TRBD1. Trimming took 3 bases from V and 1 from J; bases not matched to a gene: 22. This CDR3 is built from 20 residues. The germline CDR1 and CDR2 sequences are DFQATT and SNEGSKA (reference sequence). This chain's CDR3 is CSARDTLVPWTGYKNTEAFF. The CDR3 bases are TGCAGTGCTAGGGACACTCTAGTTCCATGGACAGGGTATAAGAACACTGAAGCTTTCTTT.

This clonotype was seen ten or more times. V gene TRBV6-1 combines with J gene TRBJ1-1; possible D gene TRBD1, 5 bases. The germline V gene encodes CDR1 MNHNS and CDR2 SASEGT. V was clipped by 0 bases and J by 3 bases, with 11 bases between them. The CDR3 is made up of 15 amino acids. As DNA, the CDR3 is TGTGCCAGCAGTGAAGCGACTTTAGGGGACACTGAAGCTTTCTTT. Amino acid sequence: CASSEATLGDTEAFF.

The V and J genes are TRBV29-1 and TRBJ2-1; D is perhaps TRBD1 or TRBD2 (5 bases each). V lost 2 bases to trimming and J lost 5 bases, with 13 bases between them. CDR3 size: 14 residues. Looked up from germline, CDR1 is SQVTM and CDR2 is ANQGSEA. CDR3 bases: TGCAGCGTTGAACGGGGCCTTGAGGACAATGAGCAGTTCTTC. It codes for CSVERGLEDNEQFF.

Of note for this clonotype: This likely stems from a read error, as it lies one base from a far larger clone. The gene calls are TRBV12-3 or TRBV12-4 and TRBJ2-1, with TRBD2 matching 14 bases. V shed 3 bases and J 6 bases; nucleotides not matched to a gene: 1. The CDR3 spans 15 residues. The CDR3, as DNA: TGTGCCAGCAGTTTTGGGACTAGCGGGAGCAATGAGCAGTTCTTC. Translated: CASSFGTSGSNEQFF.

Details on this clonotype: An end of the junction differs from the germline gene, which may be a read error. The chain joins TRBV6-9 to TRBJ1-1; weak D call: TRBD1 (6 bases). The length of the CDR3 is 14 residues. From germline, CDR1 is MNHGY and CDR2 SVAAGI. CDR3 sequence (DNA): TGCGCCAGCAGTGCCGACAGGATGAACACTGAAGCTTTCTTT. Translation: CASSADRMNTEAFF.

This clonotype has ten or more counts. This chain links TRBV11-2 with TRBJ1-4; 7 bases match TRBD1. The V segment lost 6 bases and the J segment 5 bases; nucleotides outside the gene matches: 12. This CDR3 spans 16 amino acids. Per germline, CDR1 SGHAT and CDR2 FQNNGV. The CDR3 loop is CASSQHRDRSNEKLFF. Written as DNA, the CDR3 is TGTGCCAGCAGTCAACACCGGGACAGATCAAATGAAAAACTGTTTTTT.

This chain connects TRBV7-2 to TRBJ1-1; TRBD1 matches 7 bases. Germline V gene sequence: CDR1 SGHTA, CDR2 FQGNSA. The CDR3 totals 14 residues. V dropped 5 bases and J dropped 7; count of bases not matched to a gene: 10. CDR3 DNA: TGTGCCAGCAGCCCAAGGGGGCAGAGATATGAAGCTTTCTTT. Encoded protein: CASSPRGQRYEAFF.

This clonotype has more than one count but fewer than ten. This sequence joins TRBV4-3 and TRBJ1-2; 8 bases are shared with TRBD1. Per the germline V gene, CDR1 is LGHNA and CDR2 is YSLEER. After removal of 0 bases from V and 5 bases from J, the junction contained 5 bases not matched to a gene. The CDR3 has 15 residues. CDR3 protein: CASSQDRGQKYGYTF. CDR3 bases: TGCGCCAGCAGCCAAGACAGGGGGCAGAAGTATGGCTACACCTTC.

This clonotype showed up many times. The chain is built from TRBV7-2 and TRBJ2-3, with D perhaps matching TRBD2 (5 bases). CDR3 length: 15 residues. V was clipped by 5 bases and J by 4 bases, with 16 bases between them. Per the germline V gene, CDR1 is SGHTA and CDR2 is FQGNSA. CDR3: CASSPAVGAPDTQYF. CDR3 coding DNA: TGTGCCAGCAGCCCCGCGGTGGGAGCCCCAGATACGCAGTATTTT.

This clonotype was counted ten times or more. This sequence joins TRBV5-1 and TRBJ2-5, with 9 bases matching TRBD1. Germline V gene lookup returns CDR1 SGHRS and CDR2 YFSETQ. The CDR3 is made up of 14 amino acids. The J segment lost 5 bases and the V segment lost 5 bases, leaving 7 bases of the junction unmatched. CDR3 residues: CASSSPTGGETQYF. The CDR3 bases are TGCGCCAGCAGTTCTCCGACAGGGGGTGAGACCCAGTACTTC.

This clonotype occurred many times. V and J are TRBV20-1 and TRBJ2-1; TRBD1 matches at 11 bases. Germline V gene lookup returns CDR1 DFQATT and CDR2 SNEGSKA (reference sequence). The CDR3 extends over 18 amino acids. The ends lost 5 bases at V and 2 bases at J; junction bases unmatched: 14. The CDR3 region has the DNA TGCAGTGCTGCACGGACAGGGGGCTTTGCGGGAGCCTACAATGAGCAGTTCTTC. This encodes CSAARTGGFAGAYNEQFF.

The chain joins TRBV6-1 to TRBJ2-5; maybe TRBD1 (5 bases). CDR1 and CDR2 (germline): MNHNS, SASEGT. Trimming cost V 6 bases and J 4 bases, with 21 bases left between them. This CDR3 has 16 amino acids. CDR3 DNA sequence: TGTGCCAGCAGCCCACAACCAGGGCCCACCGGAGAGACCCAGTACTTC. Translating it yields CASSPQPGPTGETQYF.

This clonotype appeared a few times. The chain uses TRBV12-3 or TRBV12-4 and TRBJ2-1; possibly TRBD2 for D (6 bases). The V end lost 7 bases, the J end lost 9 bases, and 13 bases lay between the germline ends. This CDR3 is 12 amino acids long. DNA of the CDR3: TGTGCCAGCAACTACGTGGGGGGTGAGCAGTTCTTC. Amino acids: CASNYVGGEQFF.